A single sample is the source of the 32 T cell receptor beta chains below, sequenced in a study of STAT5B mutations in CD4+ large granular lymphocyte leukemia. Data came from immunoSEQ multiplex PCR; TCRdb stores just in-frame clones and leaves some out. The sample carries just under 35,000 clones, roughly 65% recorded once. The sample consisted of CD4+ T cells from blood buffy coats. Receptors were obtained from a human donor in good health.

Regarding this clone: The CDR3 end shows no conserved phenylalanine or tryptophan, and so a read error is likely. It is unclear where the CDR3 begins or ends on the DNA, so no DNA is shown, and the CDR3 is as TCRdb lists it. This chain uses TRBV5-6 with TRBJ2-7; whether TRBD2, the table's D call, matches the DNA was not checked. CDR1 SGHDT and CDR2 YYEEEE come from the germline V gene. The CDR3 is 8 residues long, ends included. The CDR3 protein is CASSLVPG.

This clone was detected only a few times. The V call is TRBV10-1, the J call TRBJ2-3, with 9 bases that match TRBD2. Germline CDR1 is WNHNN and CDR2 is SYGVQD (reference sequence). The CDR3 covers 15 residues. The J segment lost 7 bases and the V segment lost 3 bases, leaving 8 bases of the junction unmatched. The CDR3 DNA reads TGCGCCAGCAGTGAAATGCGGGGGGGCGTGAATACGCAGTATTTT. It codes for CASSEMRGGVNTQYF.

The sample holds a few counts of this clone. V is TRBV4-1 and J is TRBJ1-3; no clear D. This CDR3 region has 18 residues. The V and J ends lost 0 bases and 1 base respectively, with 16 bases between them. The germline CDR1 and CDR2 sequences are MGHRA and YSYEKL. CDR3 residues: CASSQDYRGPDSGNTIYF. CDR3 bases: TGCGCCAGCAGCCAAGATTATCGAGGACCGGATTCTGGAAACACCATATATTTT.

The rearrangement links TRBV5-6 to TRBJ1-2, with D unclear. This CDR3 region has 14 residues. The V gene lost 0 bases and the J gene lost 4 bases, with 10 bases spanning the gap. Germline V CDR1 and CDR2: SGHDT, YYEEEE. Here the CDR3 reads CASSLGKKSYGYTF. The CDR3 DNA reads as TGTGCCAGCAGCTTGGGCAAGAAGTCCTATGGCTACACCTTC.

The V gene is TRBV4-3, the J gene TRBJ2-1; D not resolved. Looked up from germline, CDR1 is LGHNA and CDR2 is YSLEER. The CDR3 is 14 amino acids. V was shortened by 0 bases and J by 7 bases, with 10 bases between the two germline ends. CDR3 coding DNA: TGCGCCAGCAGCCAAGAAGTAACCTTTAATGAGCAGTTCTTC. Translated: CASSQEVTFNEQFF.

CDR3 sequence reads: CASSSRDRDNYGYTF. Here the CDR3 DNA reads TGTGCCAGCAGCTCCCGGGACAGAGATAACTATGGCTACACCTTC. The V gene is TRBV7-8, the J gene TRBJ1-2; 7 positions agree with TRBD1. Germline loops: CDR1 SGHVS, CDR2 FQNEAQ. This CDR3 has 15 amino acids. Germline trimming cut 4 bases from V and 1 base from J; bases unmatched to any gene: 6.

The chain links TRBV18 to TRBJ1-3, with D possibly TRBD1 on 5 matching bases. The germline CDR1 and CDR2 sequences are KGHSH and LQKENI. Trimming took 3 bases from V and 3 from J, leaving 12 bases between them. The CDR3 is made up of 15 amino acids. This chain's CDR3 is CASSPLEGIGNTIYF. For the CDR3, the DNA is TGTGCCAGCTCACCCCTTGAGGGGATTGGAAACACCATATATTTT.

The J gene is TRBJ1-5, the V gene TRBV19, with a weak D call TRBD1 (5 bases). Germline V CDR1 and CDR2: LNHDA, SQIVND (reference sequence). V dropped 6 bases and J dropped 6 bases, with 12 bases sitting between them. CDR3 length equals 13 residues. Here the CDR3 DNA reads TGTGCCAGTAGGCTCCTGGGGCGTCAGCCCCAGCATTTT. Amino acid sequence: CASRLLGRQPQHF.

This clone showed up just a few times. The V gene is TRBV7-9, the J gene TRBJ2-2; D is unresolved. The V gene's germline CDR1 is SEHNR and CDR2 FQNEAQ (reference sequence). Trimming stripped 6 bases from V and 5 bases from J, with 7 bases between. The CDR3 totals 12 residues. Here the CDR3 reads CASRKGTGELFF. The CDR3 coding sequence is TGTGCCAGCAGAAAGGGTACCGGGGAGCTGTTTTTT.

V gene TRBV4-1 combines with J gene TRBJ1-5; a weak D match, TRBD1 (6 bases). Trimming pared 2 bases from V and 3 bases from J, leaving 11 bases between. Germline CDR1 is MGHRA and CDR2 is YSYEKL. The CDR3 loop spans 15 amino acids. The CDR3 DNA reads as TGCGCCAGCAGCCAACAGGGGCCGTACAATCAGCCCCAGCATTTT. It is translated as CASSQQGPYNQPQHF.

The chain uses TRBV10-3 and TRBJ2-5; D is tentatively TRBD1 or TRBD2 (6 bases each). Looked up from germline, CDR1 is ENHRY and CDR2 is SYGVKD. The V end was cut by 4 bases, the J end by 5 bases, with 17 bases between. The CDR3 is made up of 15 amino acids. CDR3 in amino acids: CAISARWGAGETQYF. CDR3 DNA sequence: TGTGCCATCAGTGCCCGGTGGGGGGCGGGGGAGACCCAGTACTTC.

V and J are TRBV6-4 and TRBJ1-3; D is unresolved. V was trimmed by 2 bases and J by 4 bases, leaving 6 bases between them. This CDR3 region has 13 residues. Looked up from germline, CDR1 is MRHNA and CDR2 is SNTAGT. CDR3 residues: CASSDRPGNTIYF. CDR3 DNA sequence: TGTGCCAGCAGTGACAGGCCAGGAAACACCATATATTTT.

This rearrangement joins TRBV18 to TRBJ2-1; D perhaps matches TRBD2 (5 bases). The CDR3 length is 14 residues. V was pared by 6 bases and J by 3 bases, with 12 bases between. The germline gives CDR1 KGHSH, CDR2 LQKENI. The CDR3 bases are TGTGCCAGCTCGCCAAACGGGGACTACAATGAGCAGTTCTTC. It encodes CASSPNGDYNEQFF.

The chain uses TRBV5-5 and TRBJ1-5, with a tentative D call TRBD1 (6 bases). The V end was cut by 1 base, the J end by 2 bases, with 16 bases between. CDR1 is SGHKS and CDR2 is YYEKEE in the germline V gene (reference sequence). This CDR3 region has 17 residues. CDR3: CASSLYGQGKGNQPQHF. The CDR3, as DNA: TGTGCCAGCAGCTTGTACGGGCAGGGGAAGGGCAATCAGCCCCAGCATTTT. The variable domain in full, with the rest retrieved from reference TRBV5-5 and TRBJ1-5, is DAGVTQSPTHLIKTRGQQVTLRCSPISGHKSVSWYQQVLGQGPQFIFQYYEKEERGRGNFPDRFSARQFPNYSSELNVNALLLGDSALYLCASSLYGQGKGNQPQHFGDGTRLSIL.

This clone was detected once. V usage is TRBV4-3 and J usage is TRBJ1-6; 8 nucleotides match TRBD1. The length of the CDR3 is 15 residues. Germline assignment: CDR1 LGHNA and CDR2 YSLEER. With 0 bases clipped from V and 8 bases from J, the junction kept 3 bases outside the gene matches. The CDR3 DNA reads as TGCGCCAGCAGCCAAGAATACAGGGGGGATTCACCCCTCCACTTT. It is translated as CASSQEYRGDSPLHF.

This sequence joins TRBV19 and TRBJ1-1; D ambiguous. CDR1 LNHDA and CDR2 SQIVND come from the germline V gene (reference sequence). CDR3 length equals 15 residues. Trimming took 5 bases from V and 4 from J, leaving 17 bases between them. Written as DNA, the CDR3 is TGTGCCAGTAGTCAAGCCCTGGTGGGGATCACTGAAGCTTTCTTT. The encoded protein is CASSQALVGITEAFF.

The chain carries TRBV13 and TRBJ1-5, with TRBD1 identical over 9 bases. The germline gives CDR1 PRHDT, CDR2 FYEKMQ (reference sequence). The CDR3 runs 15 residues. Unmatched junction bases numbered 3, after V lost 4 bases and J lost 2 bases. CDR3 residues: CASSSQGAGNQPQHF. The DNA for the CDR3 is TGTGCCAGCAGCTCACAGGGGGCCGGCAATCAGCCCCAGCATTTT.

The rearrangement links TRBV19 to TRBJ2-2; 8 nucleotides agree with TRBD1. The CDR3 is 17 amino acids. The V and J ends lost 3 bases and 5 bases, in that order; junction bases with no gene match: 11. The germline V gene encodes CDR1 LNHDA and CDR2 SQIVND (reference sequence). In DNA form, the CDR3 reads TGTGCCAGTAGTATCGACAGGGGAGAATGGTGGACCGGGGAGCTGTTTTTT. Amino acid sequence: CASSIDRGEWWTGELFF.

This clone came up a few times. The rearrangement joins TRBV13 to TRBJ2-7; TRBD1 matches at 9 bases. The junction had 3 bases not matched to a gene; V was cut back by 5 bases and J by 4 bases. Germline V gene data show CDR1 as PRHDT and CDR2 as FYEKMQ (reference sequence). This CDR3 comprises 13 residues. In nucleotides, the CDR3 is TGTGCCAGCAGCCGGGACAGGGCGTACGAGCAGTACTTC. Encoded protein: CASSRDRAYEQYF.

The chain couples TRBV4-1 to TRBJ1-1, with D hard to call. The V gene lost 3 bases and the J gene lost 2 bases, with 16 bases spanning the gap. Per the germline V gene, CDR1 is MGHRA and CDR2 is YSYEKL. This CDR3 has 16 residues. The chain's CDR3 is CASSQPRLAGNTEAFF. In nucleotides, the CDR3 is TGCGCCAGCAGCCAGCCCCGACTGGCAGGCAACACTGAAGCTTTCTTT.

The chain combines TRBV5-5 with TRBJ2-1; D perhaps matches TRBD2 (6 bases). V lost 4 bases to trimming and J lost 14 bases, with 16 bases between them. The CDR3 contains 12 residues. Per the germline V gene, CDR1 is SGHKS and CDR2 is YYEKEE (reference sequence). CDR3 nucleotides: TGTGCCAGCAGCCCCGCGGAGAGGAGGGAGTTCTTC. It specifies CASSPAERREFF.

The genes are TRBV29-1 and TRBJ1-5; a weak D match, TRBD1 (5 bases). The CDR3 loop spans 15 amino acids. V gave up 4 bases and J gave up 1 base, with 14 bases separating them. Germline loops: CDR1 SQVTM, CDR2 ANQGSEA. The CDR3 sequence: CSVAEDSLSNQPQHF. The CDR3 DNA sequence: TGCAGCGTTGCCGAAGACAGTCTGAGCAATCAGCCCCAGCATTTT.

The table lists this clone with a count of one. This chain uses TRBV7-9 with TRBJ2-5, with a weak D call TRBD1 (6 bases). Germline CDR1 reads SEHNR; CDR2 reads FQNEAQ (reference sequence). The CDR3 is made up of 12 amino acids. The germline V and J ends were trimmed by 9 bases and 1 base, with 9 bases remaining between them. The CDR3, as DNA: TGTGCCAGTGGGGGCAGCCAAGAGACCCAGTACTTC. As protein: CASGGSQETQYF.

The chain has TRBV6-1 and TRBJ2-7, with 10 positions matching TRBD1. Trimming took 7 bases from V and 5 from J; bases not matched to a gene: 5. The CDR3 is made up of 13 amino acids. Germline-derived CDR1 and CDR2 are MNHNS and SASEGT. CDR3 bases: TGTGCCAGCAAAGGGACAGGGGTTCACGAGCAGTACTTC. Translating gives CASKGTGVHEQYF.

This clone was recorded a few times. V is TRBV6-5 and J is TRBJ1-5, with 7 bases aligning to TRBD1. This CDR3 contains 14 residues. Germline CDR1 is MNHEY and CDR2 is SVGAGI. V gave up 6 bases and J gave up 6 bases; unmatched junction bases: 8. The CDR3 nucleotides read TGTGCCAGCAGGCCGGGACAGACTGGTCAGCCCCAGCATTTT. This codes for CASRPGQTGQPQHF.

This chain links TRBV29-1 with TRBJ2-5, with 10 bases aligning to TRBD2. CDR3 length equals 12 residues. Germline V gives CDR1 SQVTM, CDR2 ANQGSEA. With 6 bases clipped from V and 5 bases from J, the junction kept 3 bases outside the gene matches. The CDR3 reads CSVPSGGETQYF. The CDR3 DNA sequence: TGCAGCGTCCCTAGCGGGGGCGAGACCCAGTACTTC.

The genes are TRBV7-9 and TRBJ2-7; D is tentatively TRBD1 or TRBD2 (5 bases each). Trimming took off 4 bases at V and 0 bases at J, with 16 bases between the two ends. This CDR3 is built from 16 residues. In germline, CDR1 is SEHNR, CDR2 FQNEAQ (reference sequence). As DNA, the CDR3 is TGTGCCAGCAGCTCAATTGGGACCGAGAGCTCCTACGAGCAGTACTTC. Its translation is CASSSIGTESSYEQYF.

V gene TRBV11-3 combines with J gene TRBJ2-1, with 7 bases lining up with TRBD1. The V segment lost 5 bases and the J segment 0 bases; nucleotides outside the gene matches: 10. Germline CDR1 and CDR2: SGHNT and YENEEA. CDR3 length: 17 residues. The CDR3 nucleotides read TGTGCCAGCAGCCCCAGGGGGACACCTAGCTCCTACAATGAGCAGTTCTTC. This encodes CASSPRGTPSSYNEQFF.

The chain carries TRBV10-2 and TRBJ2-3; a weak D match, TRBD1 (5 bases). The V end lost 2 bases, the J end lost 3 bases, and 15 bases lay between the germline ends. The germline CDR1 and CDR2 sequences are WSHSY and SAAADI. The CDR3 covers 16 residues. This CDR3 is CASSELGQGRTDTQYF. As DNA, the CDR3 is TGCGCCAGCAGTGAGCTGGGGCAGGGTAGGACAGATACGCAGTATTTT.

The chain couples TRBV7-2 to TRBJ2-5; D not resolved. Germline CDR1 and CDR2: SGHTA and FQGNSA. Trimming stripped 5 bases from V and 1 base from J, with 11 bases between. This CDR3 is built from 14 residues. The CDR3 region is CASSPLGIQETQYF. DNA for the CDR3: TGTGCCAGCAGCCCGTTGGGGATCCAAGAGACCCAGTACTTC.

V is TRBV5-1 and J is TRBJ2-5; 8 nucleotides match TRBD1. Germline V gene sequence: CDR1 SGHRS, CDR2 YFSETQ. The V gene end was trimmed by 0 bases and the J gene end by 0 bases; junction bases not matched to a gene: 7. The CDR3 contains 17 residues. The CDR3 spells CASSLGGQGRYQETQYF. In DNA, the CDR3 is TGCGCCAGCAGCTTGGGAGGACAGGGAAGGTACCAAGAGACCCAGTACTTC. The whole variable domain, filled in from reference TRBV5-1 and TRBJ2-5, reads KAGVTQTPRYLIKTRGQQVTLSCSPISGHRSVSWYQQTPGQGLQFLFEYFSETQRNKGNFPGRFSGRQFSNSRSEMNVSTLELGDSALYLCASSLGGQGRYQETQYFGPGTRLLVL.

The V and J genes are TRBV5-1 and TRBJ2-1, with a possible D match to TRBD2 (5 bases). CDR3 length equals 14 residues. V lost 0 bases, J lost 4 bases, and 8 bases lay in between. Germline V gene lookup returns CDR1 SGHRS and CDR2 YFSETQ. As DNA, the CDR3 is TGCGCCAGCAGCTTGGATCGGGAATACAATGAGCAGTTCTTC. This sequence encodes CASSLDREYNEQFF.